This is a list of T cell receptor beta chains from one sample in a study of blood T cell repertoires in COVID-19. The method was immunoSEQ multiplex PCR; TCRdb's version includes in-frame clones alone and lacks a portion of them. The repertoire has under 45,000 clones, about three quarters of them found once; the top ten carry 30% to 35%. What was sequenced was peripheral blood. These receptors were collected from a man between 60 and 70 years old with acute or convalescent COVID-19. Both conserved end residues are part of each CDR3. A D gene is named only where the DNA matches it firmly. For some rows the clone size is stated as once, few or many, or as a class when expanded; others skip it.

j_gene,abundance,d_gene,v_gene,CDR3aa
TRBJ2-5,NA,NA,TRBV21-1,CASSKKGQEIETQYF
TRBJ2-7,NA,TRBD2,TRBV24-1,CATSDPRASGRVEQYF
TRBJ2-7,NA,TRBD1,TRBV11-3,CASSLGQTYEQYF
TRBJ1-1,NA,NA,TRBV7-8,CASSLSPGGTEAFF
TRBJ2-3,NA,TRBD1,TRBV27,CASSPDAPGTGPTDTQYF
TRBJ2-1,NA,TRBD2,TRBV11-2,CASSLGPGLAGGNEQFF
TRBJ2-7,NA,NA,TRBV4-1,CASSQQRSGSYEQYF
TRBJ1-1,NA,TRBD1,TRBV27,CASSLNNLQGVRTEAFF
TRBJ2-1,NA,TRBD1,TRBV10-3,CAISGAGGSYNEQFF
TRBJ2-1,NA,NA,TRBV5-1,CASSPGLAEYNEQFF
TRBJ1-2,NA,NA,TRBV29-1,CSVEANRVGNYGYTF
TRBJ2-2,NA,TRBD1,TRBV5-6,CASRQSVTGAVTGELFF
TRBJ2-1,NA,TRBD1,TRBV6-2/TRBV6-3,CASSLDRGGGKQFF
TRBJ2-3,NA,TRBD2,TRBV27,CASSWGLAGGPDTQYF
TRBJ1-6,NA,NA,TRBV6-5,CASSYRQATIGSPLHF
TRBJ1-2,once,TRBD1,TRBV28,CASSVTGAPSYRYTF
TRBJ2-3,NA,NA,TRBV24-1,CATSDAFSGSTDTQYF
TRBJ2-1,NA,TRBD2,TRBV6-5,CASTIAGGSRNEQFF
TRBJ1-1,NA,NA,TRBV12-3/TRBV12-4,CASRTRGEAFF
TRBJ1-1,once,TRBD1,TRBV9,CASSVAFLGTGGTEAFF
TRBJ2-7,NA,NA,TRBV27,CASSLRRAYEQYF
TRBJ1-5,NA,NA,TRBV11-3,CASSSAGNQPQHF
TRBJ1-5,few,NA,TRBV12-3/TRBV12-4,CASSRGDQPQHF
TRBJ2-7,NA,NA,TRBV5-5,CASSLATGSFYEQYF
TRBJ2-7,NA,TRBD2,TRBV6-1,CASSEGAGGVAEQYF
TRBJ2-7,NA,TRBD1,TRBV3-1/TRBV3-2,CASSQAGGGAASYEQYF
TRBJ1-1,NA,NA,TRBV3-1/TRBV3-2,CASSQPTGGSEAFF
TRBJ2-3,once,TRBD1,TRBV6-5,CASGGTGGDTQYF
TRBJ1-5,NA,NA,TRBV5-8,CASRGTSGQPQHF
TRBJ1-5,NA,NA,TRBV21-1,CASSTRTEGNQPQHF
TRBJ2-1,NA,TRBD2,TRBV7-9,CASSRGAGLIYNEQFF
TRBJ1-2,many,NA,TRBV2,CASQQEGLGGYTF
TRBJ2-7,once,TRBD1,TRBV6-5,CASSYRDRGTYEQYF
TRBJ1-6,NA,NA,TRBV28,CASSYQIPTAPLHF
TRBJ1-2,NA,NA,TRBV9,CASSSGGQVLGYGYTF
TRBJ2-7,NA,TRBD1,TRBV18,CASSPRQGYGYEQYF
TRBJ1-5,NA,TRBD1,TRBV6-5,CASSYGTGGNQPQHF
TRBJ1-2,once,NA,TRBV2,CASTGNYGYTF
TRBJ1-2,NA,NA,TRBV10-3,CAISADRPAGGYTF
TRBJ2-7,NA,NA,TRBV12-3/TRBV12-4,CASSLRSEQYF